These T cell receptor beta chains were read from a single sample in a study of blood T cells in healthy people across ages. TCRdb fed the 5' RACE reads into MiXCR, producing one record per CDR3 protein. Of 600,000 to 1,000,000 distinct CDR3 sequences listed, approximately 25% were seen once; the top ten hold 3.7%. These sequences were also reported in another study, on T cells of mothers and their children.

The sample comprised blood. These receptor sequences come from a boy aged 10-17 years in good health. Each CDR3 is given with its conserved first and last residue. D genes are given only for firm matches. The size of a clone is reported for some rows only, either as once, few or many, or as a class for expanded clones.

size | J | V | D | CDR3 | DNA
- | TRBJ1-4 | TRBV6-5 | TRBD1 | CASSSDRGRRNEKLFF | TGTGCCAGCAGTTCGGACAGGGGGCGTCGAAATGAAAAACTGTTTTTT
many | TRBJ2-3 | TRBV6-1 | TRBD2 | CASSEASGGPDTQYF | TGTGCCAGCAGTGAAGCTAGCGGGGGGCCAGATACGCAGTATTTT
few | TRBJ1-3 | TRBV5-1 | - | CASSLYGSSGNTIYF | TGCGCCAGCAGCTTGTACGGTTCCTCTGGAAACACCATATATTTT
few | TRBJ2-2 | TRBV12-3/TRBV12-4 | - | CASRPFENTGELFF | TGTGCCAGCCGCCCGTTCGAGAATACCGGGGAGCTGTTTTTT
few | TRBJ2-1 | TRBV7-2 | - | CASSLRPDNEQFF | TGTGCCAGCAGCTTGCGACCTGACAATGAGCAGTTCTTC
- | TRBJ2-7 | TRBV20-1 | - | CSAMTRRDYEQYF | TGCAGTGCGATGACGAGGAGGGATTACGAGCAGTACTTC
few | TRBJ2-4 | TRBV10-3 | TRBD2 | CAISEAGVTAKNIQYF | TGTGCCATCAGTGAGGCGGGAGTAACAGCCAAAAACATTCAGTACTTC
- | TRBJ2-7 | TRBV7-9 | - | CASSSAGLDGGEQYF | TGTGCCAGCAGCTCCGCCGGACTCGACGGGGGCGAGCAGTACTTC
few | TRBJ2-7 | TRBV28 | - | CASSLCLSGPGSYEQYF | TGTGCCAGCAGTTTATGTTTGAGCGGGCCCGGCTCCTACGAGCAGTACTTC
- | TRBJ1-2 | TRBV29-1 | - | CSVPGGGGYGYTF | TGCAGCGTCCCCGGGGGGGGCGGCTATGGCTACACCTTC
- | TRBJ2-1 | TRBV12-3/TRBV12-4 | - | CASSLVTWSSYNEQFF | TGTGCCAGCAGTTTGGTTACTTGGAGCTCCTACAATGAGCAGTTCTTC
- | TRBJ2-7 | TRBV29-1 | - | CSVVAYEQYF | TGCAGCGTTGTTGCGTACGAGCAGTACTTC
- | TRBJ2-1 | TRBV7-3 | - | CASGSVGGRVYKNEQFF | TGTGCCAGCGGCTCAGTGGGGGGACGCGTATATAAGAATGAGCAGTTCTTC
few | TRBJ2-6 | TRBV2 | - | CASSEEGIASGANVLTF | TGTGCCAGCAGTGAAGAAGGCATCGCCTCTGGGGCCAACGTCCTGACTTTC
- | TRBJ2-1 | TRBV11-2 | TRBD2 | CASSLFGGTEQFF | TGTGCCAGCAGCTTATTCGGGGGGACTGAGCAGTTCTTC
- | TRBJ1-5 | TRBV20-1 | - | CSASDSNQPQHF | TGCAGTGCTAGCGATAGCAATCAGCCCCAGCATTTT
few | TRBJ1-2 | TRBV29-1 | - | CSVEDPPRLNTF | TGCAGCGTTGAAGATCCACCAAGGTTAAACACCTTC
- | TRBJ2-1 | TRBV12-3/TRBV12-4 | - | CASSFDVREQFF | TGTGCCAGCAGTTTTGATGTAAGGGAGCAGTTCTTC
- | TRBJ2-3 | TRBV28 | TRBD2 | CATKAGGRDTQYF | TGTGCCACCAAAGCGGGAGGGCGCGATACGCAGTATTTT
few | TRBJ2-7 | TRBV29-1 | - | CSVEIQAYEQYF | TGCAGCGTTGAAATCCAGGCCTACGAGCAGTACTTC
- | TRBJ2-7 | TRBV2 | - | CASSAREVEQYF | TGTGCCAGCAGTGCCAGGGAGGTAGAGCAGTACTTC
- | TRBJ2-7 | TRBV6-5 | - | CASSYAESSYEQYF | TGTGCCAGCAGTTACGCTGAGAGCTCCTACGAGCAGTACTTC
- | TRBJ2-5 | TRBV13 | TRBD1 | CASRDRVEETQYF | TGTGCCAGCAGAGACAGGGTGGAAGAGACCCAGTACTTC
- | TRBJ2-7 | TRBV18 | - | CASSDKQKNSYEQYF | TGTGCCAGTTCCGATAAACAGAAGAACTCCTACGAGCAGTACTTC
few | TRBJ2-2 | TRBV21-1 | - | CASSISPPLTGEANTGELFF | TGTGCCAGCAGCATCTCTCCTCCCCTAACAGGGGAGGCGAACACCGGGGAGCTGTTTTTT
few | TRBJ2-7 | TRBV7-2 | - | CASSPKVRAWSSYEQYF | TGTGCCAGCAGCCCCAAGGTTAGGGCCTGGAGCTCCTACGAGCAGTACTTC
- | TRBJ1-2 | TRBV27 | TRBD1 | CASRETGYFGYTF | TGTGCCAGCAGGGAGACAGGGTACTTTGGCTACACCTTC
few | TRBJ2-1 | TRBV9 | - | CASSAPPRNEQFF | TGTGCCAGCAGCGCCCCACCCCGCAATGAGCAGTTCTTC
few | TRBJ1-2 | TRBV7-2 | TRBD1 | CASSLGQGKYGYTF | TGTGCCAGCAGCCTGGGACAGGGAAAATATGGCTACACCTTC
- | TRBJ1-2 | TRBV28 | - | CASSWRGTVVDYTF | TGTGCCAGCAGTTGGCGCGGGACGGTGGTCGACTACACCTTC
few | TRBJ2-5 | TRBV4-3 | - | CASSEFQGAQQYF | TGCGCCAGCAGCGAATTTCAGGGCGCCCAGCAGTACTTC
- | TRBJ1-2 | TRBV6-6 | - | CASSYSAGGDYYGYTF | TGTGCCAGCAGTTACTCGGCAGGTGGGGACTACTATGGCTACACCTTC
- | TRBJ1-2 | TRBV12-3/TRBV12-4 | - | CASGGGDTGYGYTF | TGTGCCAGCGGCGGGGGGGATACGGGCTATGGCTACACCTTC
- | TRBJ1-4 | TRBV4-3 | TRBD1 | CASSHIPGQGHEKLFF | TGCGCCAGCAGCCATATACCGGGACAGGGTCATGAAAAACTGTTTTTT
few | TRBJ2-1 | TRBV2 | TRBD2 | CASSLPTSGGNNEQFF | TGTGCCAGCAGCCTCCCGACTAGCGGGGGGAACAATGAGCAGTTCTTC
few | TRBJ2-5 | TRBV9 | TRBD2 | CASSPGTSWAQETQYF | TGTGCCAGCAGCCCTGGGACTAGTTGGGCACAAGAGACCCAGTACTTC
few | TRBJ2-7 | TRBV5-1 | - | CASSLALGASYEQYF | TGCGCCAGCAGCTTGGCACTCGGGGCTTCCTACGAGCAGTACTTC
few | TRBJ2-5 | TRBV7-7 | - | CASSLIDVSETQYF | TGTGCTAGCAGCTTAATCGACGTTTCAGAGACCCAGTACTTC
- | TRBJ2-5 | TRBV12-3/TRBV12-4 | - | CASSLGQGATQYF | TGTGCCAGCAGTTTAGGCCAGGGTGCGACCCAGTACTTC
- | TRBJ2-7 | TRBV11-1 | TRBD1 | CASSHRDSSEQYF | TGTGCCAGCAGCCACCGGGACAGTTCCGAGCAGTACTTC
- | TRBJ2-7 | TRBV28 | TRBD2 | CASSLPGLAAYEQYF | TGTGCCAGCAGTTTACCGGGACTAGCGGCCTACGAGCAGTACTTC
- | TRBJ2-7 | TRBV6-5 | TRBD1 | CAGRRGQLGTYEQYF | TGTGCCGGCAGACGGGGACAGCTGGGAACCTACGAGCAGTACTTC
few | TRBJ1-6 | TRBV13 | TRBD1 | CASSQGGVSPLHF | TGTGCCAGCAGCCAGGGGGGGGTCTCACCCCTCCACTTT
- | TRBJ2-3 | TRBV24-1 | TRBD2 | CATSDLSGSLDTQYF | TGTGCCACCAGTGATCTTAGCGGGAGTCTCGATACGCAGTATTTT
few | TRBJ2-1 | TRBV27 | TRBD1 | CASSYPGGNNEQFF | TGTGCCAGCAGTTACCCAGGGGGAAACAATGAGCAGTTCTTC
- | TRBJ1-4 | TRBV12-3/TRBV12-4 | - | CASRRRTTNEKLFF | TGTGCCAGTCGGAGGAGGACAACTAATGAAAAACTGTTTTTT
many | TRBJ2-5 | TRBV4-1 | - | CASSQVTGIGMYF | TGCGCCAGCAGCCAAGTAACGGGCATCGGTATGTACTTC
- | TRBJ2-1 | TRBV21-1 | - | CASSPRPDSYNEQFF | TGTGCCAGCAGCCCCCGCCCCGACAGCTACAATGAGCAGTTCTTC
- | TRBJ2-7 | TRBV7-6 | TRBD2 | CASSKTSGRSGEQYF | TGTGCCAGCAGCAAGACTAGCGGGAGGTCGGGCGAGCAGTACTTC
few | TRBJ2-6 | TRBV12-3/TRBV12-4 | - | CASSPGAGLPGADVLTF | TGTGCCAGCAGCCCAGGCGCAGGACTCCCTGGGGCCGACGTCCTGACTTTC